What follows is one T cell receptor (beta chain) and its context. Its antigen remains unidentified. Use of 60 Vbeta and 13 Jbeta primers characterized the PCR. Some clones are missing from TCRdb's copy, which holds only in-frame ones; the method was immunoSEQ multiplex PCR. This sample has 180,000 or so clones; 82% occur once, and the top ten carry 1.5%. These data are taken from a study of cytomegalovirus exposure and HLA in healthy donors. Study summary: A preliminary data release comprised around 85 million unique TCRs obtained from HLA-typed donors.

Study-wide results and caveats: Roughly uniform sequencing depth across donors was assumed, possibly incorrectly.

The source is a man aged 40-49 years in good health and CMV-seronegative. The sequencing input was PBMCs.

The CDR3: CASSLRSGLDQPQHF. The CDR3 DNA follows: TGTGCCAGCAGTTTACGTTCAGGGCTCGATCAGCCCCAGCATTTT. V usage is TRBV28 and J usage is TRBJ1-5; D perhaps matches TRBD1 (5 bases). CDR3 size: 15 residues. Per the germline V gene, CDR1 is MDHEN and CDR2 is SYDVKM. V lost 2 bases to trimming and J lost 5 bases, with 13 bases between them.